This T cell receptor beta chain was sequenced in a study of OX40 agonist ivuxolimab in advanced cancers. With respect to the entire study: Ivuxolimab was a fully human IgG2 agonistic monoclonal antibody targeting the costimulatory receptor OX40 (CD134). Three dose-escalation patients achieved partial responses, one with hepatocellular carcinoma and two with cutaneous melanoma. Peripheral TCRbeta sequencing was intended to test whether TCR sequence diversity was altered and clonal T-cell expansion was caused by ivuxolimab. Prior anti-PD-1, anti-PD-L1 or anti-CTLA-4 therapy was permitted, and 40% of dose-escalation patients had received checkpoint inhibitors. In the dose-escalation cohort, around four fifths of patients were male, and the mean age was 60 years with a range of about 20 to 80. Of the approximately 50 dose-escalation patients, hepatocellular carcinoma was present in around 19, melanoma in approximately 15, renal cell carcinoma in 9 and head and neck cancer in 9. The paper covers the monotherapy dose-escalation part of the phase I ivuxolimab trial, which included N ≈ 54 patients. Intravenous ivuxolimab was administered to patients every 2 weeks at six dose levels: 0.01, 0.1, 0.3, 1.5, 3 and 10 mg/kg. Overall study results and their limits: The antigen specificity of the clonally expanded peripheral T cells was not determined. On average, CD8+ T cells showed more expanded clones than CD4+ T cells after ivuxolimab. At doses of 0.1 to 3.0 mg/kg, clonal expansion of both CD4+ and CD8+ blood T cells was observed from baseline to week 6. In partial responders in the 0.1-3.0 mg/kg groups, normalized peripheral clonal expansion was found to be among the lowest, especially among CD8+ T cells. Low levels of normalized T-cell clonal expansion were also shown by some nonresponding patients.

Genomic DNA was isolated from the sorted cells so that the TCRbeta CDR3 region could be sequenced. The immunoSEQ Assay was used to sequence the TCRbeta CDR3 regions. The table was pulled from immuneACCESS by TCRdb, which kept in-frame rearrangements only. Such tables lose some clones; where checked, under half of the loss comes from unresolved V genes, and the rest has no known cause. The table for this sample lists about 53,000 clones; approximately 84% of them were counted only once. The top ten constitute about 12% of the sample. The trial excluded patients who had a history of autoimmune disease or were on systemic immunosuppression. In every dose cohort, peripheral blood was drawn for TCR sequencing at baseline, cycle 4 day 1, and cycle 7 day 1. Samples were obtained from an open-label, multicenter, first-in-human phase I dose-escalation trial of ivuxolimab. Adults with locally advanced or metastatic melanoma, renal cell carcinoma, hepatocellular carcinoma or head and neck squamous cell carcinoma were enrolled in the trial. CD4+ and CD8+ T cells were sorted separately from peripheral blood before TCR sequencing.

There are 15 amino acids in the CDR3, from cysteine to phenylalanine inclusive. CDR3 DNA only is kept here, 45 bases in frame from base 1. The germline V gene specifies SGHDN as CDR1 and FVKESK as CDR2. A distance of 8 bases separates the germline ends of V and J, which lose 3 bases and 0 bases respectively. This clone was detected only once. The antigen it recognizes is unknown. No much larger clone is present one base from it, and per-base qualities are unavailable. The sequence is built from TRBV14 and TRBJ2-2; the D gene is possibly TRBD1, with 5 bases matching. This sequence was found in an adult with an advanced solid tumor such as melanoma, head and neck, liver or kidney cancer. The specimen was CD4+ or CD8+ T cells sorted from blood, collected in a trial of the OX40 agonist ivuxolimab. The CDR3 region has the sequence CASSQRTPNTGELFF. The DNA sequence reads TGTGCCAGCAGCCAGAGGACACCGAACACCGGGGAGCTGTTTTTT.